The 8 T cell receptor beta chains reported below all come from one sample, sequenced in a study of cytomegalovirus exposure and HLA in healthy donors. With 60 Vbeta and 13 Jbeta primers, the PCR was carried out. The table came from immunoSEQ multiplex PCR; TCRdb's copy has only in-frame clones and leaves some out. The sample carries 110,000 to 150,000 clones, roughly 80% recorded once. Sequenced material: PBMCs. The source of these receptors is a woman in her forties in good health and CMV-seropositive.

V usage is TRBV28 and J usage is TRBJ2-7; TRBD2 is a possible D gene (5 bases). The V gene lost 6 bases and the J gene lost 2 bases, with 14 bases spanning the gap. This CDR3 has 14 amino acids. Germline loops: CDR1 MDHEN, CDR2 SYDVKM. CDR3 protein: CASSPRGGAYEQYF. The CDR3 bases are TGTGCCAGCAGCCCCCGAGGAGGTGCCTACGAGCAGTACTTC.

The V and J genes are TRBV2 and TRBJ1-5; D gene unclear. This CDR3 comprises 12 residues. Germline V gives CDR1 SNHLY, CDR2 FYNNEI. V lost 4 bases, J lost 4 bases, and 5 bases lay in between. In nucleotides, the CDR3 is TGTGCCAGCAGTGGAGGGAATCAGCCCCAGCATTTT. The encoded protein is CASSGGNQPQHF.

This clone was detected once. V and J are TRBV11-3 and TRBJ2-1, with 7 bases that match TRBD2. Trimming removed 3 bases from V and 9 bases from J; junction bases left unmatched: 14. This CDR3 is built from 16 residues. Germline V gives CDR1 SGHNT, CDR2 YENEEA. The CDR3 spells CASSFASPVWEGEQFF. CDR3 coding DNA: TGTGCCAGCAGCTTCGCTTCACCCGTTTGGGAGGGTGAGCAGTTCTTC.

This chain uses TRBV28 with TRBJ2-7, with 9 bases lining up with TRBD1. Trimming cost V 6 bases and J 0 bases; bases outside gene matches: 9. This CDR3 has 16 residues. Per the germline V gene, CDR1 is MDHEN and CDR2 is SYDVKM. CDR3 in DNA: TGTGCCAGCAGACATAACAGGGGGCGGCTCTCCTACGAGCAGTACTTC. Its translation is CASRHNRGRLSYEQYF.

This clone has just a few counts. V and J are TRBV30 and TRBJ1-2, with D unresolved. Germline assignment: CDR1 GTSNPN and CDR2 SVGIG (reference sequence). The CDR3 runs 13 residues. Trimming shortened V by 2 bases and J by 2 bases, and 9 bases separated the two germline ends. The DNA for the CDR3 is TGTGCCTGGAGTACTGTACCCAACTATGGCTACACCTTC. Translation gives CAWSTVPNYGYTF.

Only a few counts were recorded for this clone. CDR3 in DNA: TGTGCCAGCAGTTCGGGGGGGGCTGGGGCCAACGTCCTGACTTTC. Its translation is CASSSGGAGANVLTF. The rearrangement joins TRBV27 to TRBJ2-6; TRBD2 matches at 8 bases. Germline V gene lookup returns CDR1 MNHEY and CDR2 SMNVEV (reference sequence). The CDR3 extends over 15 amino acids. The J segment lost 2 bases and the V segment lost 4 bases, leaving 1 base of the junction unmatched.

The V and J genes are TRBV7-9 and TRBJ2-5, with 7 bases aligning to TRBD1. CDR1 is SEHNR, CDR2 FQNEAQ, per germline (reference sequence). V shed 1 base and J 7 bases; nucleotides not matched to a gene: 3. The CDR3 is 13 residues long. CDR3 loop: CASSLEGAGTQYF. The CDR3 nucleotides are TGTGCCAGCAGCTTAGAGGGGGCTGGGACCCAGTACTTC.

This clone occurred once. The rearrangement uses TRBV7-8 and TRBJ2-2; D is unclear. The CDR3 totals 14 residues. The V gene's germline CDR1 is SGHVS and CDR2 FQNEAQ. Between the trimmed V and J ends, which lost 4 bases and 6 bases, there was a span of 12 bases. CDR3 sequence reads: CASSYQYLPGELFF. The DNA for the CDR3 is TGTGCCAGCAGCTACCAGTATCTTCCCGGGGAGCTGTTTTTT.